Shown below are 6 T cell receptor beta chains from a single sample sequenced in a study of control samples from healthy donors and cancer patients (dated by TCRdb to the early 2020s). Libraries were made using the immunoSEQ multiplex PCR assay. Held by TCRdb, this immuneACCESS table contains in-frame sequences only and omits some clones. Under half of the omission traces to an unresolved V gene where checked; the cause of the rest is unknown. In this sample the table shows 40,000 to 60,000 clones, about 86% of which occur a single time. The ten largest account for about 2.6% of the sample. The sequenced sample was PBMCs. The receptors were gathered from a woman aged 45-59 years with lung cancer.

The chain recombines TRBV19 with TRBJ1-2, with a weak D call TRBD1 (6 bases). This CDR3 contains 14 residues. CDR1 and CDR2 (germline): LNHDA, SQIVND (reference sequence). Trimming removed 5 bases at V and 2 bases at J, with 12 bases between. In DNA form, the CDR3 reads TGTGCCAGTAGTCCCCGGGACAAGAACTATGGCTACACCTTC. It translates to CASSPRDKNYGYTF.

The chain recombines TRBV27 with TRBJ1-6; 8 bases are a match to TRBD1. The germline gives CDR1 MNHEY, CDR2 SMNVEV (reference sequence). The CDR3 sequence is 16 residues long. The V gene end was trimmed by 3 bases and the J gene end by 2 bases; junction bases not matched to a gene: 3. The CDR3 reads CASSFQGATYNSPLHF. DNA for the CDR3: TGTGCCAGCAGTTTTCAGGGGGCAACCTATAATTCACCCCTCCACTTT.

This clone was seen only a few times. The chain carries TRBV18 and TRBJ2-5, with 9 bases fitting TRBD1. CDR3 size: 15 residues. Unmatched junction bases numbered 6, after V lost 2 bases and J lost 5 bases. The germline gives CDR1 KGHSH, CDR2 LQKENI. The CDR3 region is CASSPTGGLMETQYF. DNA of the CDR3: TGTGCCAGCTCACCAACAGGGGGCTTAATGGAGACCCAGTACTTC.

This chain links TRBV7-2 with TRBJ1-1; tentative D call: TRBD1 (5 bases). CDR1 SGHTA and CDR2 FQGNSA come from the germline V gene. The CDR3 loop spans 17 amino acids. V was clipped by 2 bases and J by 6 bases, with 22 bases between them. In nucleotides, the CDR3 is TGTGCCAGCAGCTTACAACGGGCGGTTGGAGGGGACGCTGAAGCTTTCTTT. Residues: CASSLQRAVGGDAEAFF.

V gene TRBV11-2 combines with J gene TRBJ1-4, with no clear D. This CDR3 region has 11 residues. The ends were cut back, 5 bases at V and 6 bases at J, with 4 bases in the middle. Germline assignment: CDR1 SGHAT and CDR2 FQNNGV. CDR3 protein: CASSQDEKLFF. The CDR3 nucleotides read TGTGCCAGCAGCCAGGATGAAAAACTGTTTTTT. Full variable domain (outside the CDR3, taken from reference TRBV11-2 and TRBJ1-4): EAGVAQSPRYKIIEKRQSVAFWCNPISGHATLYWYQQILGQGPKLLIQFQNNGVVDDSQLPKDRFSAERLKGVDSTLKIQPAKLEDSAVYLCASSQDEKLFFGSGTQLSVL.

This chain uses TRBV5-5 with TRBJ2-2; the D gene could be TRBD1 or TRBD2 (6 bases each). Per germline, CDR1 SGHKS and CDR2 YYEKEE (reference sequence). The CDR3 loop spans 14 amino acids. V lost 3 bases and J lost 5, with 11 bases in between. The CDR3 here is CASSSLGGTGELFF. The CDR3 DNA sequence: TGTGCCAGCAGCTCGTTAGGGGGGACCGGGGAGCTGTTTTTT. Drawing the rest from reference TRBV5-5 and TRBJ2-2, the complete variable domain is DAGVTQSPTHLIKTRGQQVTLRCSPISGHKSVSWYQQVLGQGPQFIFQYYEKEERGRGNFPDRFSARQFPNYSSELNVNALLLGDSALYLCASSSLGGTGELFFGEGSRLTVL.